The clone carrying this TCR beta chain was seen more than once but under ten times. These data belong to a study of CD8+ T cells in alopecia areata. This sample's treatment: oral pan-JAK inhibitor, 5-10 mg twice daily. RNA extraction and reverse transcription yielded cDNA as sequencing template. Sequencing was performed with immunoSEQ multiplex PCR; in TCRdb, only in-frame clones are kept and a portion is missing. Here the sample spans 150,000 to 200,000 clones, around three fifths being singletons. The input for sequencing was CD8+ T cells sorted from blood, taken at week 24, from a patient treated with tofacitinib. The TCR originated in a human donor with alopecia areata.

CDR3 protein: CASSLGDLGRNNSPLHF. The CDR3 nucleotides are TGTGCCAGCAGCTTAGGGGACCTGGGACGGAATAATTCACCCCTCCACTTT. V is TRBV7-9 and J is TRBJ1-6; D is possibly TRBD1 (5 bases). V shed 1 base and J shed 5 bases, with 15 bases lying between them. CDR3 size: 17 residues. The V gene's germline CDR1 is SEHNR and CDR2 FQNEAQ (reference sequence).